What follows are 22 T cell receptor beta chains derived from one specimen sequenced in a study of T cell changes during pregnancy in multiple sclerosis. Data came from immunoSEQ multiplex PCR; TCRdb stores just in-frame clones and leaves some out. The sample gives about 26,000 clones, 89% of which show up once; roughly 17% is in the top ten. The specimen was CD8+ T cells from peripheral blood mononuclear cells, collected in the second trimester of pregnancy. The source of these receptors is a female donor with multiple sclerosis, enrolled in a pregnancy study.

The chain uses TRBV5-1 and TRBJ2-7; TRBD1 might be the D (6 bases). Germline assignment: CDR1 SGHRS and CDR2 YFSETQ. Trimming cost V 1 base and J 2 bases, with 13 bases left between them. The CDR3 totals 15 residues. CDR3 loop: CASSLSQGTTYEQYF. CDR3 bases: TGCGCCAGCAGCTTGTCACAGGGAACTACCTACGAGCAGTACTTC.

This rearrangement joins TRBV9 to TRBJ2-1, with 12 nucleotides matching TRBD1. The length of the CDR3 is 16 residues. V trimming: 3 bases; J trimming: 7 bases; junction bases outside the gene matches: 8. The germline V gene encodes CDR1 SGDLS and CDR2 YYNGEE. This CDR3 reads CASSDLGQGAFNEQFF. CDR3 bases: TGTGCCAGCAGCGATCTGGGACAGGGGGCTTTTAATGAGCAGTTCTTC.

The CDR3 is CASSPGLTLNYEQYF. CDR3 in DNA: TGCGCCAGCAGCCCCGGGTTGACTCTGAACTACGAGCAGTACTTC. The chain recombines TRBV4-1 with TRBJ2-7; unclear D gene. This CDR3 contains 15 residues. Trimming left V 4 bases short and J 3 bases short, with 16 bases between. Germline V gene data show CDR1 as MGHRA and CDR2 as YSYEKL.

This chain connects TRBV7-6 to TRBJ1-6; 8 bases align to TRBD1. Germline V gene data show CDR1 as SGHVS and CDR2 as FNYEAQ. Unmatched junction bases numbered 11, after V lost 4 bases and J lost 0 bases. The CDR3 length is 19 residues. Written as DNA, the CDR3 is TGTGCCAGCAGCTCGCCAGGGACAGGCTCGGGCTCCTATAATTCACCCCTCCACTTT. Amino acids: CASSSPGTGSGSYNSPLHF.

V usage is TRBV27 and J usage is TRBJ2-1; 7 nucleotides line up with TRBD2. V lost 4 bases to trimming and J lost 5 bases; unmatched junction nucleotides: 5. CDR1 MNHEY and CDR2 SMNVEV come from the germline V gene (reference sequence). CDR3 size: 14 residues. The CDR3 loop reads CASSSGGTHNEQFF. CDR3 in DNA: TGTGCCAGCAGTTCCGGGGGGACCCACAATGAGCAGTTCTTC.

This sequence joins TRBV19 and TRBJ1-5; D is unresolved. The CDR3 contains 13 residues. Germline CDR1 LNHDA, CDR2 SQIVND (reference sequence). V was clipped by 7 bases and J by 2 bases, with 9 bases between them. CDR3 residues: CASTDFGNQPQHF. The CDR3 coding sequence is TGTGCCAGTACGGACTTTGGCAATCAGCCCCAGCATTTT.

The J gene is TRBJ1-2, the V gene TRBV4-3, with D possibly TRBD1 on 5 matching bases. This CDR3 is built from 14 residues. V was pared by 0 bases and J by 2 bases, with 7 bases between. CDR1 is LGHNA, CDR2 YSLEER, per germline. CDR3 loop: CASSQDQGNYGYTF. CDR3 DNA: TGCGCCAGCAGCCAAGATCAGGGAAACTATGGCTACACCTTC.

This CDR3 reads CASSLVAASTDTQYF. The CDR3 DNA follows: TGTGCCAGCAGCTTAGTTGCGGCTAGCACAGATACGCAGTATTTT. This chain joins TRBV11-2 and TRBJ2-3, with unresolved D. V was pared by 1 base and J by 0 bases, with 8 bases between. This CDR3 is 15 amino acids long. Germline V gene lookup returns CDR1 SGHAT and CDR2 FQNNGV.

The chain couples TRBV30 to TRBJ2-3, with TRBD2 as a possible D gene (6 bases). Looked up from germline, CDR1 is GTSNPN and CDR2 is SVGIG (reference sequence). The CDR3 is 18 amino acids. Between the trimmed V and J ends, which lost 1 base and 0 bases, there was a span of 20 bases. CDR3: CAWSGGGISEQSTDTQYF. The CDR3 DNA reads as TGTGCCTGGAGTGGGGGAGGAATTTCGGAGCAGAGCACAGATACGCAGTATTTT. Complete variable domain (other parts from reference TRBV30 and TRBJ2-3): SQTIHQWPATLVQPVGSPLSLECTVEGTSNPNLYWYRQAAGRGLQLLFYSVGIGQISSEVPQNLSASRPQDRQFILSSKKLLLSDSGFYLCAWSGGGISEQSTDTQYFGPGTRLTVL.

V gene TRBV14 combines with J gene TRBJ1-2, with 10 bases matching TRBD1. Trimming took 4 bases from V and 8 from J; bases not matched to a gene: 7. This CDR3 is built from 14 residues. CDR1 SGHDN and CDR2 FVKESK come from the germline V gene. CDR3 protein: CASSLRQGAGGYTF. CDR3 in DNA: TGTGCCAGCAGCCTCCGACAGGGGGCAGGAGGCTACACCTTC.

This rearrangement joins TRBV7-9 to TRBJ2-7; no definite D call. This CDR3 is 12 amino acids long. V was clipped by 3 bases and J by 5 bases, with 8 bases between them. Germline-derived CDR1 and CDR2 are SEHNR and FQNEAQ (reference sequence). The CDR3 nucleotides read TGTGCCAGCAGCTTCCCCATTGACGAGCAGTACTTC. It yields the protein CASSFPIDEQYF.

This sequence joins TRBV5-8 and TRBJ2-1; 8 bases are a match to TRBD1. The CDR3 spans 18 residues. Trimming cost V 1 base and J 0 bases; bases outside gene matches: 9. Germline lookup yields CDR1 SGHTS and CDR2 YDEGEE. The DNA for the CDR3 is TGTGCCAGCAGCTTGAAACCCTTAGACAGGGGCTCCTACAATGAGCAGTTCTTC. Translating gives CASSLKPLDRGSYNEQFF.

This chain joins TRBV28 and TRBJ2-3; 11 bases align to TRBD2. Trimming at V came to 4 bases and at J to 4 bases, leaving 10 bases not matched to a gene. Germline V gene sequence: CDR1 MDHEN, CDR2 SYDVKM. This CDR3 has 17 residues. The CDR3 protein is CASSYSIAGGLADTQYF. The CDR3 nucleotides are TGTGCCAGCAGTTATTCAATAGCGGGAGGGTTGGCAGATACGCAGTATTTT.

This clone was observed once. The genes are TRBV5-6 and TRBJ2-1; D is perhaps TRBD1 (5 bases). Looked up from germline, CDR1 is SGHDT and CDR2 is YYEEEE. The V gene lost 0 bases and the J gene lost 5 bases, with 9 bases spanning the gap. The CDR3 has 14 residues. CDR3 amino acids: CASSLGGANNEQFF. CDR3 sequence (DNA): TGTGCCAGCAGCTTGGGGGGCGCCAACAATGAGCAGTTCTTC.

The genes are TRBV19 and TRBJ1-1; 8 bases line up with TRBD1. V gave up 5 bases and J gave up 0 bases; unmatched junction bases: 5. Germline V gene data show CDR1 as LNHDA and CDR2 as SQIVND (reference sequence). The CDR3 has 15 amino acids. CDR3 residues: CASSALTGVNTEAFF. DNA for the CDR3: TGTGCCAGTAGTGCCCTGACAGGGGTGAACACTGAAGCTTTCTTT.

This clone counts as medium-sized. One end of the junction is discordant with germline, which a read error may explain. This sequence joins TRBV7-7 and TRBJ2-7; 13 bases are shared with TRBD2. Germline-derived CDR1 and CDR2 are SSHAT and FNYEAQ (reference sequence). This CDR3 is 17 amino acids long. In DNA, the CDR3 is TGTGCTAGCAGCCCTATGGGACTAGCGGGAATTTACTACGAGCAGTACTTC. Translation: CASSPMGLAGIYYEQYF.

The chain carries TRBV30 and TRBJ2-1; D is possibly TRBD2 (6 bases). CDR3 size: 16 residues. Trimming took 3 bases from V and 6 from J, leaving 21 bases between them. Germline assignment: CDR1 GTSNPN and CDR2 SVGIG (reference sequence). CDR3 region: CAWRPGGVAPGNEQFF. The DNA of the CDR3 is TGTGCCTGGAGACCCGGGGGTGTCGCACCAGGCAATGAGCAGTTCTTC. Full variable domain (rest looked up from reference TRBV30 and TRBJ2-1): SQTIHQWPATLVQPVGSPLSLECTVEGTSNPNLYWYRQAAGRGLQLLFYSVGIGQISSEVPQNLSASRPQDRQFILSSKKLLLSDSGFYLCAWRPGGVAPGNEQFFGPGTRLTVL.

The chain links TRBV28 to TRBJ2-1, with 8 nucleotides matching TRBD1. Per germline, CDR1 MDHEN and CDR2 SYDVKM. The CDR3 runs to 15 residues. V shed 6 bases and J 0 bases; nucleotides not matched to a gene: 4. The CDR3 here is CASSRDRGSYNEQFF. CDR3 sequence (DNA): TGTGCCAGCAGCCGTGACAGGGGCTCCTACAATGAGCAGTTCTTC.

The chain carries TRBV5-5 and TRBJ2-1; D perhaps matches TRBD2 (5 bases). This CDR3 has 14 residues. Per the germline V gene, CDR1 is SGHKS and CDR2 is YYEKEE (reference sequence). V was cut by 0 bases and J by 9 bases, with 13 bases left in between. DNA for the CDR3: TGTGCCAGCAGCTTGGAAGTACGGGGTGGTGAGCAGTTCTTC. Its translation: CASSLEVRGGEQFF.

This chain links TRBV28 with TRBJ2-3, with 7 bases identical to TRBD2. V lost 5 bases to trimming and J lost 2 bases; unmatched junction nucleotides: 7. Germline V lookup: CDR1 MDHEN, CDR2 SYDVKM. CDR3 length: 15 amino acids. This CDR3 reads CASSRGLTDTDTQYF. CDR3 nucleotides: TGTGCCAGCAGTAGGGGACTAACCGACACAGATACGCAGTATTTT.

The chain has TRBV25-1 and TRBJ1-2; TRBD1 matches at 8 bases. CDR1 MGHDK and CDR2 SYGVNS come from the germline V gene. This CDR3 is built from 12 residues. J gave up 8 bases and V 7 bases, and 6 bases lay outside the gene matches. DNA for the CDR3: TGTGCCAGCACCGGACAGGGCGGAGGCTACACCTTC. Translating it yields CASTGQGGGYTF.

This sequence joins TRBV19 and TRBJ2-3; TRBD2 matches at 7 bases. The CDR3 is 15 residues long. Unmatched junction bases numbered 4, after V lost 4 bases and J lost 0 bases. The V gene's germline CDR1 is LNHDA and CDR2 SQIVND (reference sequence). The CDR3, as DNA: TGTGCCAGTAGTAAACTAGCGACTAGCACAGATACGCAGTATTTT. It specifies CASSKLATSTDTQYF.